These T cell receptor beta chains were read from a single sample in a study of beta chain features in type 1 diabetes. Generated by immunoSEQ multiplex PCR, the TCRdb table keeps only in-frame clones and is missing some. The table shows a few hundred thousand clones, with approximately 15% occurring only once. Material for sequencing was naive CD4+ T cells from blood. All receptors derive from a young man with type 1 diabetes. Both conserved end residues are trimmed from each CDR3.

j_gene	v_gene	CDR3aa
TRBJ2-1	TRBV5-1	ASSNLAGSYNEQF
TRBJ2-5	TRBV30	AWSMGGVLKTQY
TRBJ1-2	TRBV10-3	AISETDGYT
TRBJ1-2	TRBV25-1	ASRGTAINYGYT
TRBJ2-5	TRBV7-9	ASSSGLAGVFGETQY
TRBJ2-5	TRBV2	ASSESPGSKETQY
TRBJ1-1	TRBV14	ASSQDGSFEAF
TRBJ2-1	TRBV29-1	SLRGPSSYNEQF
TRBJ1-2	TRBV20-1	SAQVNYGYT
TRBJ2-1	TRBV25-1	ASSDPSRTSGRYNEQF
TRBJ2-1	TRBV28	ASRLGPHDEQF
TRBJ2-2	TRBV7-2	ASRKTGTGELF
TRBJ2-7	TRBV2	ASSFGQTYEQY
TRBJ1-1	TRBV11-2	ASSSRGGNTEAF
TRBJ2-1	TRBV7-9	ASPRDSSYNEQF
TRBJ2-2	TRBV7-2	ASSSRIPGVSRELF
TRBJ2-7	TRBV7-9	ASSLIGEQY
TRBJ2-7	TRBV7-8	ASSPRGTASGAYEQY
TRBJ2-6	TRBV10-3	AISESTGSSGANVLT
TRBJ1-5	TRBV6-6	ASGEGVGNQPQH
TRBJ1-1	TRBV6-1	ASRDRQSTEAF
TRBJ2-7	TRBV19	ASTATSGSVDEQY
TRBJ1-2	TRBV28	ASSSWTGDGYT
TRBJ1-1	TRBV4-1	ASSHLGQGTEAF
TRBJ2-1	TRBV27	ASALQVGSNEQF
TRBJ1-4	TRBV5-4	ASTVGGRENEKLF
TRBJ2-1	TRBV30	AWMGVQDEQF
TRBJ2-5	TRBV7-2	ASTLPLAGVSGKTQY
TRBJ2-7	TRBV30	AWSPAGGAGYEQY
TRBJ2-1	TRBV5-1	ASSLNRDNEQF
TRBJ2-3	TRBV5-1	ASSLAQDTQY
TRBJ2-3	TRBV5-1	ASSHLRDRVTDTQY
TRBJ2-7	TRBV7-2	ASSLGVTVYEQY
TRBJ2-1	TRBV10-3	AISETGPGEQF
TRBJ2-5	TRBV29-1	SVAGLEETQY
TRBJ2-7	TRBV30	AWSRGFSYEQY
TRBJ2-1	TRBV6-1	ACLPGTSGSWEQF
TRBJ1-5	TRBV5-6	ASSHLRGESNQPQH
TRBJ2-5	TRBV6-5	ASSYAGTGRETQY
TRBJ2-1	TRBV28	ASSLRQRSYNEQF
TRBJ2-7	TRBV29-1	SAGEWGNEQY
TRBJ2-7	TRBV7-7	ASSSDRGEEQY
TRBJ2-4	TRBV4-1	ASSQVYDSGAEH
TRBJ2-2	TRBV9	ASSGLNTGELF
TRBJ2-1	TRBV28	ASSGLAGGYNEQF
TRBJ2-1	TRBV29-1	SVEDGRASSYNEQF
TRBJ2-4	TRBV15	ATSRGAVTSKNIQY
TRBJ1-1	TRBV7-2	ASSVTGTTEAF
TRBJ1-5	TRBV30	AWSVTSAGVRESNQPQH
TRBJ1-1	TRBV28	ASSLEDTEAF
TRBJ2-5	TRBV15	ATSRDFPPRDRGKETQY
TRBJ2-1	TRBV7-2	ATRTGGVSSYNEQF
TRBJ2-3	TRBV4-2	ASSRVTDTQY
TRBJ1-5	TRBV2	ASSEEGGQPQH
TRBJ2-3	TRBV29-1	SVAGRWTDTQY